This TCR beta chain was identified in a study of CD8+CD57+ T cells in acquired aplastic anemia (dated 2018 in TCRdb). Context from the whole study: On average, sorted CD4+ and CD8+ cells yielded 3 to 4 ug of extracted DNA, with a range of about 0.19 to 30 ug.

What the work shows at the level of the full study, not this receptor alone: Approximately 31 CD8+ CDR3 sequences were found in both patients and controls but appeared to be highly expressed in patients and within the immunodominant clones of the patients. No significant difference in CD8+ Simpson's diversity was found between patients and healthy controls (P=0.060).

From cysteine to phenylalanine, the CDR3 is 17 amino acids long. Just CDR3 DNA is preserved here, 51 bases in frame from base 1. V drops 3 bases and J drops 2 bases, leaving 20 bases in between. The germline V gene provides CDR1 SGHAT and CDR2 FQNNGV. This clonotype was seen ten or more times. Its antigen has not been determined. There are no base qualities to consult, and no much larger clone falls within one base. In this study, sorted CD4+ and CD8+ T cells from the blood of healthy subjects and of severe aplastic anemia patients had their TCR repertoires deep-sequenced. Ficoll-Paque density gradient centrifugation was used to isolate peripheral blood mononuclear cells. Before DNA extraction, CD4+ and CD8+ T cells were sorted by FACS or by magnetic beads. TCR beta VDJ combination and CDR3 sequence profiling used genomic DNA as the template. TCR repertoire sequencing was run on an Illumina HiSeq 2000. In the authors' own workflow: TRBV/TRBJ rearrangement plots, CDR3 size and DJ length profiles, and Simpson's diversity index were used to evaluate the repertoires. The most abundant DNA sequence in the deep sequencing data was taken as the immunodominant clone. CDR3 amino acid sequences were checked for sharing across subjects and were also compared against the VDJdb database and published repertoires. The public reads were reanalyzed by TCRdb: fastp trimming at Q25, MiXCR alignment, in-frame beta chains only. All rows with the same CDR3 protein become a single entry with the most common DNA and genes. In this record, the V and J calls reflect TCRdb's handling and not the investigators' own analysis. Counted in this sample were 300,000 or so distinct CDR3 sequences; around three fifths of them appeared once. The ten top clones hold 6.5% to 10% of the sample.

This sequence originates from a human donor with severe aplastic anemia or a healthy control (not recorded which). Rearrangement joined TRBV11-2 to TRBJ2-7; there is no confident call for the D gene. Sequencing used sorted CD4+, CD8+, or CD8+CD57+ T cells (not recorded which) from PBMCs. The sequence in DNA is TGTGCCAGCAGCTTCATAGATGGCAGAAAGGCAACCTACGAGCAGTACTTC. Translated, this is CASSFIDGRKATYEQYF.